This TCR beta chain originates from a study of cytomegalovirus exposure and HLA in healthy donors (dated by TCRdb to about 2017). For context, the study as a whole: According to a later analysis, one platform produced both the 100 to 150 validation repertoires and the 670 or so repertoires of the first cohort. The study aimed to test whether cataloging public T cell receptors could reveal signatures of past pathogen exposure. Along with the approximately 620-subject first cohort, a separate validation cohort of over a hundred different subjects was used. To predict cytomegalovirus infection status, the study brought together high-throughput TCR immunosequencing, statistical association of individual TCRs with disease status, and machine learning. General findings and caveats noted by the study authors: In vitro tests confirmed that three of the cytomegalovirus-associated TCR beta chains recognize cytomegalovirus antigens. All 120 or so repertoires were used to score co-occurrence in the validation cohort in a later analysis, because that analysis had no HLA typing for the cohort. The classifier was reported to diagnose cytomegalovirus status with high specificity and sensitivity in both the original cohort and the validation cohort. Most TCR sequences were observed very rarely across donors, whereas some public TCRs were present in many individuals. The authors suggested that the approach could potentially be generalized to other disease states and immunological phenotypes. Of the cluster scores, 90% to 95% were above 0 in a later analysis, which found that TCRs clustered in the first cohort also tended to co-occur in the 90 to 150 validation repertoires. The study listed 164 TCR beta chains as associated with cytomegalovirus.

Donors formed part of the validation cohort, which comprised about 130 subjects and was distinct from the first cohort of under 850 subjects. CDR3 length: 14 amino acids, cysteine to phenylalanine. Just the 42-base CDR3 DNA is kept, in frame starting at base 1. CDR1 and CDR2, looked up from the germline V gene (reference sequence), are LNHDA and SQIVND. A distance of 9 bases separates the germline ends of V and J, which lose 2 bases and 2 bases respectively. Of note for this clone: This clone's antigen is unknown. One base away there is no much larger clone; base qualities are not given.

Preparation of the library involved the immunoSEQ multiplex PCR assay. Per the original workflow: A statistical classification framework was built for diagnosing cytomegalovirus status from the catalog of TCR beta chain sequences. TCRdb obtained this table from immuneACCESS and retained in-frame rearrangements with V and J assigned. These tables miss some clones; where compared with another copy, unresolved V genes account for less than half of the shortfall, and the remainder is unexplained. V, J and clone size reflect that table, while D and trimming were determined from the DNA. In all, the sample holds about 130,000 clones, and about 94% of those were seen once. Of the sample, less than 2% falls within the top ten clones.

The sample consisted of PBMCs. Here the chain combines TRBV19 and TRBJ2-5; there is no confident call for the D gene. This TCR was recovered from a man in his late teens or twenties in good health and CMV-seropositive. The DNA reads TGTGCCAGTAGTATAAGCGCCATGCAAGAGACCCAGTACTTC. Its protein product is CASSISAMQETQYF.